The 18 T cell receptor beta chains reported below all come from one sample, sequenced in a study of cytomegalovirus exposure and HLA in healthy donors (dated by TCRdb to 2016 to 2017). Preparation of the library involved the immunoSEQ multiplex PCR assay. This immuneACCESS table, as held by TCRdb, lists in-frame sequences with V and J called but not all clones. Of the missing ones, under half trace to an unresolved V gene in checked studies; the others have no known cause. The sample table contains some 170,000 clones; only one count was recorded for roughly 86% of them. 2.7% of the sample goes to the ten largest clones. The specimen sequenced was PBMCs. Receptors originate from a young man in good health and CMV-seropositive.

This clone was seen only a few times. The chain combines TRBV19 with TRBJ1-5; 9 bases align to TRBD1. CDR1 is LNHDA, CDR2 SQIVND, per germline (reference sequence). J gave up 9 bases and V 2 bases, and 5 bases lay outside the gene matches. The CDR3 spans 14 residues. For the CDR3, the DNA is TGTGCCAGTAGTATATGGGGACAGGGAGGGCCCCAGCATTTT. Encoded protein: CASSIWGQGGPQHF.

V and J are TRBV4-3 and TRBJ1-1; 7 positions match TRBD1. The V gene's germline CDR1 is LGHNA and CDR2 YSLEER. This CDR3 spans 16 amino acids. V shed 5 bases, J shed 6 bases, and the junction held 15 bases outside the gene matches. CDR3 nucleotides: TGCGCCAGCAGCGACAGGGACCCGGTCTTGGGGTCTGAAGCTTTCTTT. This sequence encodes CASSDRDPVLGSEAFF.

In this sample, this clone turned up a few times. V is TRBV11-1 and J is TRBJ1-2; a possible D gene is TRBD1 (6 bases). V lost 1 base to trimming and J lost 6 bases, with 12 bases between them. The germline CDR1 and CDR2 sequences are SGHAT and FQDESV (reference sequence). The CDR3 covers 14 residues. The CDR3 is CASSLDDRPNGYTF. The CDR3 region has the DNA TGTGCCAGCAGCTTAGACGACAGGCCCAATGGCTACACCTTC.

This clone was found once. The genes are TRBV5-1 and TRBJ1-3, with 7 bases identical to TRBD1. The CDR3 is 14 residues long. Germline CDR1 reads SGHRS; CDR2 reads YFSETQ. Germline trimming cut 0 bases from V and 8 bases from J; bases unmatched to any gene: 5. The CDR3 reads CASSLAAQGDTIYF. CDR3 bases: TGCGCCAGCAGCTTGGCCGCTCAGGGGGACACCATATATTTT.

CDR3 in DNA: TGTGCCAGCAGCTACCGGGACAGCTATGGCTACACCTTC. It is translated as CASSYRDSYGYTF. The V and J genes are TRBV6-5 and TRBJ1-2; TRBD1 agrees at 7 bases. V lost 6 bases, J lost 4 bases, and 5 bases stayed unmatched. The CDR3 length is 13 residues. Germline V gives CDR1 MNHEY, CDR2 SVGAGI.

This clone showed up many times. The chain has TRBV5-4 and TRBJ1-2, with D perhaps TRBD1 (6 bases). Trimming cost V 0 bases and J 6 bases, with 12 bases left between them. The CDR3 has 14 amino acids. Per the germline V gene, CDR1 is SGHNT and CDR2 is YYREEE (reference sequence). The CDR3 protein is CASSLANRVDGYTF. The CDR3 DNA reads TGTGCCAGCAGCTTGGCCAACAGGGTAGATGGCTACACCTTC.

The genes are TRBV5-1 and TRBJ1-1; D gene ambiguous. CDR3 length: 13 residues. Per germline, CDR1 SGHRS and CDR2 YFSETQ. Trimming shortened V by 4 bases and J by 1 base, and 8 bases separated the two germline ends. CDR3 in amino acids: CASSPEGNTEAFF. CDR3 DNA sequence: TGCGCCAGCAGCCCCGAGGGGAACACTGAAGCTTTCTTT.

The chain employs TRBV9 and TRBJ2-3, with a tentative D call TRBD2 (5 bases). The CDR3 has 13 amino acids. Trimming removed 3 bases from V and 2 bases from J, with 7 bases in between. Germline values: CDR1 SGDLS, CDR2 YYNGEE. The CDR3 sequence: CASSGENTDTQYF. The DNA for the CDR3 is TGTGCCAGCAGCGGGGAGAACACAGATACGCAGTATTTT.

This chain uses TRBV7-9 with TRBJ2-7, with a tentative D call TRBD1 (5 bases). V lost 0 bases and J lost 5, with 14 bases in between. The CDR3 covers 15 residues. CDR1 SEHNR and CDR2 FQNEAQ come from the germline V gene (reference sequence). The CDR3 is CASSLAWGPLHEQYF. CDR3 DNA: TGTGCCAGCAGCTTAGCGTGGGGCCCCCTCCACGAGCAGTACTTC.

The chain recombines TRBV2 with TRBJ1-5; tentatively, D is TRBD1 (6 bases). CDR1 is SNHLY and CDR2 is FYNNEI in the germline V gene. The CDR3 runs to 14 residues. The V gene lost 6 bases and the J gene lost 6 bases, with 15 bases spanning the gap. Here the CDR3 reads CASSWGQGSQPQHF. The CDR3 DNA is TGTGCCAGCAGCTGGGGGCAGGGCAGTCAGCCCCAGCATTTT.

The chain employs TRBV11-3 and TRBJ2-1; a possible D gene is TRBD2 (6 bases). This CDR3 has 16 amino acids. In germline, CDR1 is SGHNT, CDR2 YENEEA. V was pared by 1 base and J by 6 bases, with 16 bases between. In DNA, the CDR3 is TGTGCCAGCAGCTTAGGCTCGTCTAGCGAGACCAATGAGCAGTTCTTC. This codes for CASSLGSSSETNEQFF.

J is TRBJ2-3 and V is TRBV19; D is unclear. This CDR3 is 13 amino acids long. Germline CDR1 and CDR2: LNHDA and SQIVND (reference sequence). Deletions cut 3 bases from V and 6 bases from J, with 10 bases between. DNA of the CDR3: TGTGCCAGTAGTATTTTAGCAGCCGATACGCAGTATTTT. This translates into CASSILAADTQYF.

The V gene is TRBV9, the J gene TRBJ2-5; unclear D gene. In germline, CDR1 is SGDLS, CDR2 YYNGEE. V lost 0 bases, J lost 2 bases, and 8 bases lay in between. There are 14 residues in the CDR3. As DNA, the CDR3 is TGTGCCAGCAGCGTAGGTGAGAGTCAAGAGACCCAGTACTTC. Protein product: CASSVGESQETQYF.

The rearrangement uses TRBV6-5 and TRBJ2-1, with 7 nucleotides matching TRBD2. The germline CDR1 and CDR2 sequences are MNHEY and SVGAGI. Germline trimming cut 9 bases from V and 9 bases from J; bases unmatched to any gene: 14. CDR3 length equals 14 residues. As DNA, the CDR3 is TGTGCCAGAAAGGGAGCGGGAAGGGTAGGTGAGCAGTTCTTC. Its protein product is CARKGAGRVGEQFF.

The V and J genes are TRBV6-7 and TRBJ1-5; possibly TRBD1 for D (5 bases). TRBV6-7 is an ORF; its function is uncertain. The CDR3 spans 15 residues. Trimming took 10 bases from V and 7 from J, leaving 23 bases between them. DNA of the CDR3: TGTGCCAAAAACGGGGGGAGAGACTCGGGGCAGCCCCAGCATTTT. Amino acid sequence: CAKNGGRDSGQPQHF.

The DNA for the CDR3 is TGTGCCAGCAGCACGGGGAGGGATGCCGTTATACATCAGCCCCAGCATTTT. This codes for CASSTGRDAVIHQPQHF. The V gene is TRBV9, the J gene TRBJ1-5, with D unclear. CDR1 is SGDLS and CDR2 is YYNGEE in the germline V gene. V was cut by 4 bases and J by 5 bases, with 22 bases left in between. The CDR3 sequence is 17 residues long.

The J gene is TRBJ2-1, the V gene TRBV13, with 13 bases that match TRBD2. There are 15 residues in the CDR3. The J segment lost 15 bases and the V segment lost 4 bases, leaving 12 bases of the junction unmatched. Germline assignment: CDR1 PRHDT and CDR2 FYEKMQ (reference sequence). CDR3 bases: TGTGCCAGCAGCTCCACGGAAGGACTAGCGGGGGTCCCGTTCTTC. The encoded protein is CASSSTEGLAGVPFF.

The genes are TRBV6-5 and TRBJ2-2; tentative D call: TRBD2 (6 bases). The CDR3 has 16 residues. The germline gives CDR1 MNHEY, CDR2 SVGAGI. Trimming took off 4 bases at V and 7 bases at J, with 19 bases between the two ends. The CDR3 protein is CASSSWGGSSGGELFF. The CDR3 DNA follows: TGTGCCAGCAGTTCTTGGGGAGGCTCGTCTGGCGGGGAGCTGTTTTTT.